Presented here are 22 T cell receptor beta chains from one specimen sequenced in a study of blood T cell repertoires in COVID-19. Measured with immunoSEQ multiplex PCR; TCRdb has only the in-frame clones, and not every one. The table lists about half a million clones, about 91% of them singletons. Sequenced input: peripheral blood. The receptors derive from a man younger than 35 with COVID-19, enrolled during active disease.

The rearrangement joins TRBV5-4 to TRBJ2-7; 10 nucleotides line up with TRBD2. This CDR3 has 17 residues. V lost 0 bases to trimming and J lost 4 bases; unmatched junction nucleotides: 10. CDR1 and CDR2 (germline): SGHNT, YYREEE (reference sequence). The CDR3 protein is CASSLGGASGSGYEQYF. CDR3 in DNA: TGTGCCAGCAGCTTGGGGGGGGCTAGCGGGAGCGGGTACGAGCAGTACTTC.

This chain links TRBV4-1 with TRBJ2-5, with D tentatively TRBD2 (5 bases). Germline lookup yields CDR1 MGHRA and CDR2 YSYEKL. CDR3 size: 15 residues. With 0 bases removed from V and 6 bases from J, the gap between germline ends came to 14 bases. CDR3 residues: CASSQESGEMKTQYF. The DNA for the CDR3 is TGCGCCAGCAGCCAAGAATCTGGGGAGATGAAGACCCAGTACTTC.

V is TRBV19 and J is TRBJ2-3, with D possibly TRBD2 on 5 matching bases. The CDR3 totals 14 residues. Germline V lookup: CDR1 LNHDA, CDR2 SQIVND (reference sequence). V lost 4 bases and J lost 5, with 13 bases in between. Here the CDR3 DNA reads TGTGCCAGTAGTACCTTCCAGCGGCAAGATACGCAGTATTTT. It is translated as CASSTFQRQDTQYF.

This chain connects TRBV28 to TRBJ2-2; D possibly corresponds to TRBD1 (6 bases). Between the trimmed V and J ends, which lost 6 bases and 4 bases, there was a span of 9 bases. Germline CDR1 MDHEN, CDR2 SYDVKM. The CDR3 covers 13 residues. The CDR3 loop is CASRSTGTGELFF. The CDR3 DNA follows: TGTGCCAGCAGGTCGACAGGCACCGGGGAGCTGTTTTTT.

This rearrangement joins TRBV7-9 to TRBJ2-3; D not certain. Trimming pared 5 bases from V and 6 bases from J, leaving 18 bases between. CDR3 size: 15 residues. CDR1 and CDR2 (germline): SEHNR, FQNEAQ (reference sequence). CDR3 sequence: CASSPLRVSGDTQYF. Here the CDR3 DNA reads TGTGCCAGCAGCCCACTCCGGGTCTCGGGTGATACGCAGTATTTT.

The CDR3 sequence: CASSQDQQARNEKLFF. The CDR3 region has the DNA TGTGCCAGCAGCCAAGATCAGCAGGCAAGGAATGAAAAACTGTTTTTT. The rearrangement uses TRBV4-2 and TRBJ1-4; D remains ambiguous. V was cut by 0 bases and J by 5 bases, with 13 bases left in between. This CDR3 has 16 residues. CDR1 is LGHNA and CDR2 is YNFKEQ in the germline V gene.

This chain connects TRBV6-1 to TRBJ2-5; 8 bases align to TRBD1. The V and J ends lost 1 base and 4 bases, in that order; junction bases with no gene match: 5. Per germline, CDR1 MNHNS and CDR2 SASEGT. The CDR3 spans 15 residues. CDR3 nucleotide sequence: TGTGCCAGCAGTGAAGGTCAGGGGGCGTTAGAGACCCAGTACTTC. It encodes CASSEGQGALETQYF.

The CDR3 DNA sequence: TGTGCCTGGAGTAGCAGCGACCTAAGGGAGCAGTACTTC. This translates into CAWSSSDLREQYF. This chain uses TRBV30 with TRBJ2-7; D is ambiguous. Germline V CDR1 and CDR2: GTSNPN, SVGIG (reference sequence). V was clipped by 2 bases and J by 7 bases, with 15 bases between them. The CDR3 extends over 13 amino acids.

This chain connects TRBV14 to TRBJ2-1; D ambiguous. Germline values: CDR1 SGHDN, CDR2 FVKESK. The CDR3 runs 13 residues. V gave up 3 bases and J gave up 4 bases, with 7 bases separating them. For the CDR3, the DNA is TGTGCCAGCAGCCACCAGATATACAATGAGCAGTTCTTC. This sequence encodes CASSHQIYNEQFF.

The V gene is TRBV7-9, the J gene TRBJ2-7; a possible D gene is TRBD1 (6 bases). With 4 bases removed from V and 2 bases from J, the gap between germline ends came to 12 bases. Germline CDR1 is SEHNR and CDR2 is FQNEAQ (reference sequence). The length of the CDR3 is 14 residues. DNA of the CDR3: TGTGCCAGCAGCTGGGGCCGGGACACCTACGAGCAGTACTTC. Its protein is CASSWGRDTYEQYF.

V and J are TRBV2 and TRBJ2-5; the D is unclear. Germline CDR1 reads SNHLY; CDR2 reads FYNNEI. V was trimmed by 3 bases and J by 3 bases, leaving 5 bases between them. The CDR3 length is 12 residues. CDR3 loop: CASSDREETQYF. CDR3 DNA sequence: TGTGCCAGCAGTGACCGGGAAGAGACCCAGTACTTC.

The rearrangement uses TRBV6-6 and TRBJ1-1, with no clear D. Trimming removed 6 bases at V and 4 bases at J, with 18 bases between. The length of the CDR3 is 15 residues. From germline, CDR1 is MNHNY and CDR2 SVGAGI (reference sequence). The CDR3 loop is CASSAGGRSGTEAFF. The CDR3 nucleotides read TGTGCCAGCAGCGCCGGCGGTCGTTCGGGCACTGAAGCTTTCTTT.

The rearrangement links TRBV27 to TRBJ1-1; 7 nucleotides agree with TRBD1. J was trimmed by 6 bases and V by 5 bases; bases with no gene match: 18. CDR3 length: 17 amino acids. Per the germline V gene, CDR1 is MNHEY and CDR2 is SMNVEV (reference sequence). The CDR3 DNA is TGTGCCAGCAGTCCCCAATCGGACAGGATGTTATCGGCTGAAGCTTTCTTT. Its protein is CASSPQSDRMLSAEAFF.

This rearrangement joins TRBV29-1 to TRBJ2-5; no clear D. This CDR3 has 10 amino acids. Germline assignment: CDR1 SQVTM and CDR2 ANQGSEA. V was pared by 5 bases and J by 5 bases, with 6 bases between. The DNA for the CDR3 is TGCAGCGTTTCTGTGGAGACCCAGTACTTC. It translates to CSVSVETQYF.

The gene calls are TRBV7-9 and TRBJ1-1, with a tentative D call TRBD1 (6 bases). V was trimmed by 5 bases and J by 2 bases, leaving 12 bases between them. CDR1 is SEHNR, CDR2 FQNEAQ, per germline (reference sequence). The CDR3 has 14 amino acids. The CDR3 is CASSPQGPNTEAFF. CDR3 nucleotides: TGTGCCAGCAGCCCACAGGGACCTAACACTGAAGCTTTCTTT.

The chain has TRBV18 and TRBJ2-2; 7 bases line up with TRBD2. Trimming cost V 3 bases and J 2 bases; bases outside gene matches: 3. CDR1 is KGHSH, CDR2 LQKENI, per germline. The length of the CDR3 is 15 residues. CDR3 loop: CASSPLADNTGELFF. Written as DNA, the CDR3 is TGTGCCAGCTCACCTCTAGCGGATAACACCGGGGAGCTGTTTTTT.

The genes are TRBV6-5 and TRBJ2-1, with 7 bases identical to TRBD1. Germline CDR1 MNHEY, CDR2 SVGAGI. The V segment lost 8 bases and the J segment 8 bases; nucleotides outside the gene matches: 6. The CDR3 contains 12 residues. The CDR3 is CASRDRGDEQFF. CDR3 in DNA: TGTGCCAGCCGGGACAGAGGTGATGAGCAGTTCTTC.

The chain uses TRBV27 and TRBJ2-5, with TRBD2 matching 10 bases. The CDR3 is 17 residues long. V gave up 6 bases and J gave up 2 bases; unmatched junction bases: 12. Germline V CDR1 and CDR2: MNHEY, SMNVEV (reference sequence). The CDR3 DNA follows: TGTGCCAGCAGCGGATCGGCTCTAGCGGGGGTACAAGAGACCCAGTACTTC. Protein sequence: CASSGSALAGVQETQYF.

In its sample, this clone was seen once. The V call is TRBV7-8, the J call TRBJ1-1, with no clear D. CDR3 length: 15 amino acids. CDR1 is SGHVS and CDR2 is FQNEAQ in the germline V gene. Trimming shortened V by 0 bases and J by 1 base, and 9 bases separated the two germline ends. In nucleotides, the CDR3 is TGTGCCAGCAGCTTAGCGGGGAGAAAGAACACTGAAGCTTTCTTT. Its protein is CASSLAGRKNTEAFF.

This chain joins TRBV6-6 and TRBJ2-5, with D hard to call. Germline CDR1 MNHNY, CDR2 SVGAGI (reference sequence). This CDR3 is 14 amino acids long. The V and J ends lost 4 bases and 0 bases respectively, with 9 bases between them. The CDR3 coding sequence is TGTGCCAGCAGTTGGGCCGGAAACCAAGAGACCCAGTACTTC. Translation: CASSWAGNQETQYF.

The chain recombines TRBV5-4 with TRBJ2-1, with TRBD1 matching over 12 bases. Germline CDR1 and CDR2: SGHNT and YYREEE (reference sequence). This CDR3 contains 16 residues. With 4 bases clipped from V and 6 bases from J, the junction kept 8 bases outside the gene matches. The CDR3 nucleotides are TGTGCCAGCAGCCGCCCCGGGACAGGGGGCTTCAATGAGCAGTTCTTC. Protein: CASSRPGTGGFNEQFF.

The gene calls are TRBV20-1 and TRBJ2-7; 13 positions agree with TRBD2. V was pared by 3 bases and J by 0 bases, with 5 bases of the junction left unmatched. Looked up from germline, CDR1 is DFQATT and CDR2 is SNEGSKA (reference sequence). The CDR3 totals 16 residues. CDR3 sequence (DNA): TGCAGTGCTAGTGGGACTAGCGGGGCTAGCTCCTACGAGCAGTACTTC. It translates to CSASGTSGASSYEQYF.